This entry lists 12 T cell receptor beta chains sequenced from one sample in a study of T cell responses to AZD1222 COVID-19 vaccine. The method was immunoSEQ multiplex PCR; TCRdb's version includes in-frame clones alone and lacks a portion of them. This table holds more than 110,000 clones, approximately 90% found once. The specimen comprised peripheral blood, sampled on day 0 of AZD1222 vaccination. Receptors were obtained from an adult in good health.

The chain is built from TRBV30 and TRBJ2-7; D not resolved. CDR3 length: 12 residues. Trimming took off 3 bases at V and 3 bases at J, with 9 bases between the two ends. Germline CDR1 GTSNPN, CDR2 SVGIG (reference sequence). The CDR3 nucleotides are TGTGCCTGGAGCCAGTCAGACTACGAGCAGTACTTC. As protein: CAWSQSDYEQYF.

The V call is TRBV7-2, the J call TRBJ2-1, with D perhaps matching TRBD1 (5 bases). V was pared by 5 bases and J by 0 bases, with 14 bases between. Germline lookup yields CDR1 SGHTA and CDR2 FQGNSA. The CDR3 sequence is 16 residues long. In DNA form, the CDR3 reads TGTGCCAGCAGCCCAACCTCAGGACACTCCTACAATGAGCAGTTCTTC. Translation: CASSPTSGHSYNEQFF.

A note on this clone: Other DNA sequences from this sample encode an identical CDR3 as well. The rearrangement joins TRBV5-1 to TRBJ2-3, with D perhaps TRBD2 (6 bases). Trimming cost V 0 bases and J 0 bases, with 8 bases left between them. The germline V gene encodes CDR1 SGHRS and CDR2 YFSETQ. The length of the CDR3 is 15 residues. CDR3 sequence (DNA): TGCGCCAGCAGCTTGGACGGGACTAGCACAGATACGCAGTATTTT. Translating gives CASSLDGTSTDTQYF.

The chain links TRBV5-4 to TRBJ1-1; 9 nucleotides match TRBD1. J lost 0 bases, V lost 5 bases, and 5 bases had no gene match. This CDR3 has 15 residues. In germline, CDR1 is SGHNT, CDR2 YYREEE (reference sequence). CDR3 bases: TGTGCCAGCAGTCCTAACAGGGGGCTGAACACTGAAGCTTTCTTT. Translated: CASSPNRGLNTEAFF.

The CDR3 is CASSIGTGGLMGNQPQHF. CDR3 in DNA: TGTGCCAGTAGTATCGGGACAGGGGGCTTGATGGGCAATCAGCCCCAGCATTTT. The chain employs TRBV19 and TRBJ1-5; TRBD1 agrees at 12 bases. This CDR3 contains 18 residues. Trimming at V came to 3 bases and at J to 2 bases, leaving 8 bases not matched to a gene. The germline CDR1 and CDR2 sequences are LNHDA and SQIVND (reference sequence).

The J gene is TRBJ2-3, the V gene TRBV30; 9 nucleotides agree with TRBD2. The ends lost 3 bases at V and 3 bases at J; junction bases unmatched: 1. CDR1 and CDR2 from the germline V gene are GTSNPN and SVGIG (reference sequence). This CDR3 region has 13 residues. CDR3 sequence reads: CAWRREGTDTQYF. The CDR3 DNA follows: TGTGCCTGGAGGCGGGAGGGGACAGATACGCAGTATTTT.

CDR3 DNA: TGCGCCAGCAGCTTGGAAGGGACAGGGTCTGGCTACACCTTC. Translation: CASSLEGTGSGYTF. This chain joins TRBV5-1 and TRBJ1-2; 9 nucleotides align to TRBD1. Germline V CDR1 and CDR2: SGHRS, YFSETQ. This CDR3 is 14 amino acids long. The J segment lost 7 bases and the V segment lost 0 bases, leaving 4 bases of the junction unmatched.

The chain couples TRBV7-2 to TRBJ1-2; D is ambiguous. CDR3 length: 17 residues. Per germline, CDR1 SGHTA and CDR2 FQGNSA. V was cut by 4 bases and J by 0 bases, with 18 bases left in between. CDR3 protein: CASSWSESGPTNYGYTF. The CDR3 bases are TGTGCCAGCAGCTGGTCGGAATCGGGTCCCACTAACTATGGCTACACCTTC.

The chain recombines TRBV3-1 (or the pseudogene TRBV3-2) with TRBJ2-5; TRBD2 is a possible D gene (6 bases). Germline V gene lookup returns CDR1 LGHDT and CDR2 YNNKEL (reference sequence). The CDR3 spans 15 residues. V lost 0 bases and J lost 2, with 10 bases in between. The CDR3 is CASSQDWGEQETQYF. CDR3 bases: TGTGCCAGCAGCCAAGATTGGGGGGAACAAGAGACCCAGTACTTC.

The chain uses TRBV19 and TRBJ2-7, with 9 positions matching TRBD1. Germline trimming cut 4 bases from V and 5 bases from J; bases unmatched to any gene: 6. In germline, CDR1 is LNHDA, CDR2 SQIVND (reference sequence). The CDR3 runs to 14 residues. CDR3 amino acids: CASSTPGQGHEQYF. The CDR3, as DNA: TGTGCCAGTAGTACGCCGGGACAGGGTCACGAGCAGTACTTC.

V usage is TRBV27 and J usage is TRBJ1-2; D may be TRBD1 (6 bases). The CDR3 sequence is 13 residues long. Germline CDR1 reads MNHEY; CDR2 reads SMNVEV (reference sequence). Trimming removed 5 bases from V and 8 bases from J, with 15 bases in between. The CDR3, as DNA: TGTGCCAGCAGTCGGGGGCAAGCTACAGGCTACACCTTC. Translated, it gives CASSRGQATGYTF.

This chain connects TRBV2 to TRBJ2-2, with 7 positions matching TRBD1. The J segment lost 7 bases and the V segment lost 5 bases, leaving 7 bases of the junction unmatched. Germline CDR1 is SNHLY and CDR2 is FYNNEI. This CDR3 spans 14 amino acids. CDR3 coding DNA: TGTGCCAGCAGTCTTGCCCAGGGGGTCGGGGAGCTGTTTTTT. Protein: CASSLAQGVGELFF.